Listed below are T cell receptor beta chains from one sample, sequenced in a study of response to subunit inactivated influenza vaccine. TCRdb re-called the RT-PCR reads with MiXCR, one entry per CDR3 protein. Found here are 540,000 or so distinct CDR3 sequences, under 15% of them singletons; the top ten hold under 15%. The sample was PBMCs from blood, taken about 40 days after vaccination. All receptors come from a man aged 50-59 years who received an inactivated influenza vaccine. The CDR3 runs from the conserved cysteine through the conserved F or W. D genes are given only for firm matches. The size field is filled for only some rows; it gives once, few, many or a size class.

CDR3: CASSSGQNNSPLHF
DNA: TGCGCCAGCAGCTCGGGACAAAATAATTCACCCCTCCACTTT
V: TRBV5-1
J: TRBJ1-6
size: many
D: -

CDR3: CASSLVLGNTDTQYF
DNA: TGTGCCAGCAGCTTAGTTTTAGGAAACACAGATACGCAGTATTTT
V: TRBV7-8
J: TRBJ2-3
size: -
D: -

CDR3: CSARRGQFYEQYF
DNA: TGCAGTGCTAGGAGGGGACAGTTCTACGAGCAGTACTTC
V: TRBV20-1
J: TRBJ2-7
size: few
D: TRBD1

CDR3: CAISEKGAAGNTIYF
DNA: TGTGCCATCAGTGAGAAGGGAGCGGCTGGAAACACCATATATTTT
V: TRBV10-3
J: TRBJ1-3
size: few
D: -

CDR3: CAIRWTSGSTDTQYF
DNA: TGTGCCATCAGATGGACTAGCGGGAGCACAGATACGCAGTATTTT
V: TRBV10-3
J: TRBJ2-3
size: -
D: TRBD2

CDR3: CASSITALMNTEAFF
DNA: TGTGCCAGTAGTATAACGGCTTTGATGAACACTGAAGCTTTCTTT
V: TRBV19
J: TRBJ1-1
size: -
D: -

CDR3: CASSAQSGANVLTF
DNA: TGTGCCAGCAGCGCTCAATCTGGGGCCAACGTCCTGACTTTC
V: TRBV7-8
J: TRBJ2-6
size: few
D: -

CDR3: CSASPTVGQPQHF
DNA: TGCAGTGCTAGCCCGACAGTCGGTCAGCCCCAGCATTTT
V: TRBV20-1
J: TRBJ1-5
size: few
D: -

CDR3: CASSLDRPGSGYTF
DNA: TGCGCCAGCAGTCTAGACAGGCCCGGTAGTGGCTACACCTTC
V: TRBV5-1
J: TRBJ1-2
size: few
D: -

CDR3: CASSLFSRVPTEAFF
DNA: TGCGCCAGCAGCTTATTCTCCAGGGTGCCCACTGAAGCTTTCTTT
V: TRBV5-1
J: TRBJ1-1
size: -
D: -

CDR3: CASSSDSVRGTEAFF
DNA: TGTGCCAGCAGTTCAGATTCAGTTCGGGGCACTGAAGCTTTCTTT
V: TRBV27
J: TRBJ1-1
size: -
D: -

CDR3: CSARDPGTTEQYF
DNA: TGCAGTGCTAGAGATCCGGGCACTACCGAGCAGTACTTC
V: TRBV20-1
J: TRBJ2-7
size: few
D: -

CDR3: CASSPQPGTGGKDEQYF
DNA: TGTGCCAGCAGTCCACAACCCGGGACAGGGGGTAAAGACGAGCAGTACTTC
V: TRBV12-3/TRBV12-4
J: TRBJ2-7
size: few
D: TRBD1

CDR3: CSARGSPSGPPPETQYF
DNA: TGCAGTGCTAGAGGCTCCCCCTCCGGGCCCCCGCCGGAGACCCAGTACTTC
V: TRBV20-1
J: TRBJ2-5
size: -
D: -

CDR3: CAIYGTVSGANVLTF
DNA: TGTGCCATCTACGGGACAGTCTCTGGGGCCAACGTCCTGACTTTC
V: TRBV6-1
J: TRBJ2-6
size: few
D: TRBD1

CDR3: CSARDLSAYEQYF
DNA: TGCAGTGCTAGAGATCTCAGCGCCTACGAGCAGTACTTC
V: TRBV20-1
J: TRBJ2-7
size: few
D: -

CDR3: CASSKERLSNEQFF
DNA: TGTGCCAGCAGTAAGGAGCGCCTCAGTAATGAGCAGTTCTTC
V: TRBV2
J: TRBJ2-1
size: -
D: -

CDR3: CSANVAGANSYEQYF
DNA: TGCAGTGCAAACGTAGCGGGAGCAAACTCCTACGAGCAGTACTTC
V: TRBV20-1
J: TRBJ2-7
size: -
D: TRBD2

CDR3: CSERGAADTQYF
DNA: TGCAGTGAAAGGGGGGCGGCAGATACGCAGTATTTT
V: TRBV20-1
J: TRBJ2-3
size: few
D: -

CDR3: CASSPGTGPYEQYF
DNA: TGTGCCAGCAGTCCCGGGACAGGACCCTACGAGCAGTACTTC
V: TRBV6-1
J: TRBJ2-7
size: many
D: TRBD1

CDR3: CASSLGAGSSYEQYF
DNA: TGTGCCAGCAGCTTAGGGGCCGGGAGCTCCTACGAGCAGTACTTC
V: TRBV7-6
J: TRBJ2-7
size: few
D: -

CDR3: CASSPRLAYNEQFF
DNA: TGTGCCAGCAGTCCCCGACTAGCTTACAATGAGCAGTTCTTC
V: TRBV7-9
J: TRBJ2-1
size: many
D: TRBD2

CDR3: CASSQDTSNAPDTQYF
DNA: TGTGCCAGCAGCCAAGATACGTCTAATGCCCCAGATACGCAGTATTTT
V: TRBV4-2
J: TRBJ2-3
size: -
D: -

CDR3: CAWSGVAWAEAFF
DNA: TGTGCCTGGAGTGGCGTGGCGTGGGCTGAAGCTTTCTTT
V: TRBV30
J: TRBJ1-1
size: few
D: -

CDR3: CSANSGGQNTGELFF
DNA: TGCAGTGCTAACTCGGGGGGACAGAACACCGGGGAGCTGTTTTTT
V: TRBV20-1
J: TRBJ2-2
size: few
D: -

CDR3: CASSLGRGGAYNEQFF
DNA: TGTGCCAGCAGCTTAGGTCGCGGGGGGGCCTACAATGAGCAGTTCTTC
V: TRBV7-8
J: TRBJ2-1
size: -
D: TRBD2

CDR3: CASSSGHLAKNIQYF
DNA: TGTGCCAGCAGTTCGGGACATTTAGCCAAAAACATTCAGTACTTC
V: TRBV6-5
J: TRBJ2-4
size: many
D: -

CDR3: CSVDSSGGEKLFF
DNA: TGCAGCGTTGATTCCTCCGGGGGTGAAAAACTGTTTTTT
V: TRBV29-1
J: TRBJ1-4
size: -
D: -

CDR3: CASSYSLTGKEQYF
DNA: TGTGCCAGCAGTTACTCGCTGACAGGGAAAGAGCAGTACTTC
V: TRBV6-5
J: TRBJ2-7
size: -
D: TRBD1

CDR3: CAVRTNTEAFF
DNA: TGTGCCGTCAGGACCAACACTGAAGCTTTCTTT
V: TRBV2
J: TRBJ1-1
size: -
D: -

CDR3: CASSDHGQADRPIYSNQPQHF
DNA: TGTGCCAGCAGTGACCACGGACAGGCGGACAGACCAATTTATAGCAATCAGCCCCAGCATTTT
V: TRBV6-4
J: TRBJ1-5
size: few
D: TRBD1

CDR3: CASWQYNQPQHF
DNA: TGTGCCAGCTGGCAGTACAATCAGCCCCAGCATTTT
V: TRBV6-5
J: TRBJ1-5
size: few
D: -

CDR3: CASSRISGRADTQYF
DNA: TGTGCCAGCAGCCGGATTAGCGGGCGGGCAGATACGCAGTATTTT
V: TRBV7-2
J: TRBJ2-3
size: -
D: TRBD2

CDR3: CSASRPGLATPHF
DNA: TGCAGTGCCTCCAGACCGGGACTAGCTACTCCACACTTC
V: TRBV20-1
J: TRBJ2-7
size: many
D: TRBD2